The clone carrying this T cell receptor (beta chain) was seen ten or more times. Antigen unknown. The CDR3 has 14 residues. V lost 4 bases to trimming and J lost 9 bases; unmatched junction nucleotides: 6. This sample is drawn from a study of identical twins. General study results and limits: Recombination models fit unrelated individuals' TCR alpha sharing but underestimated twins'.

Template switching added a universal primer site, and cDNA bore unique molecular identifiers. TCRdb re-analysed the 5' RACE reads in MiXCR, keeping a single row per CDR3 protein. The sample has about 340,000 distinct CDR3 sequences; about 10% are singletons. Healthy Caucasians were all of the donors. The sample was naive T cells sorted from blood. This sequence originates from a woman in her fifties or sixties in good health. The genes are TRBV12-3 or TRBV12-4 and TRBJ1-4, with 9 bases that match TRBD1. Here the CDR3 reads CASSSGTGYKKLFF. The CDR3 region has the DNA TGTGCCAGCAGTTCCGGGACAGGGTATAAAAAACTGTTTTTT.